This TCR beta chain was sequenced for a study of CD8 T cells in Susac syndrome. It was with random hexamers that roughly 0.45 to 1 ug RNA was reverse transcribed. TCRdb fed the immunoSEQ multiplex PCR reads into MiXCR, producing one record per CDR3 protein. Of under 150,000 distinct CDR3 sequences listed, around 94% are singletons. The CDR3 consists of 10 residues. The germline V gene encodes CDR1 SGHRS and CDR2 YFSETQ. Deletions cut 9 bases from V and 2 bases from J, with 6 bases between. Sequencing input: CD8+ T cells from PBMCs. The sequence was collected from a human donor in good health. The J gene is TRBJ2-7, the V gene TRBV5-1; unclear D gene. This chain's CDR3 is CATPTYEQYF. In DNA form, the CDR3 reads TGCGCCACTCCGACCTACGAGCAGTACTTC.